The rows below give T cell receptor beta chains drawn from one sample of a study of T cells in Graves' hyperthyroidism and ophthalmopathy. TCRdb re-called the multiplex PCR reads with MiXCR, one entry per CDR3 protein. This repertoire shows about 560,000 distinct CDR3 sequences, 16% found once; its top ten account for 15% to 20%. The sequenced sample consisted of blood. The receptors here all came from a woman younger than 30 with Graves' hyperthyroidism. The CDR3 runs from the conserved cysteine through the conserved F or W. D genes are given only for firm matches. Size tells how often a clone was seen (once, few, many) or the class of an expanded clone, and some rows leave it out.

D gene,J gene,V gene,CDR3 length,clone size,CDR3 protein,CDR3 DNA
TRBD1,TRBJ2-5,TRBV6-1,14,-,CASSDGTGGQTQYF,TGTGCCAGCAGCGACGGGACAGGGGGCCAGACCCAGTACTTC
-,TRBJ2-1,TRBV18,13,-,CASSPSQNNEQFF,TGTGCCAGCTCACCAAGCCAAAACAATGAGCAGTTCTTC
-,TRBJ2-7,TRBV6-1,14,few,CASSRPSRTYEQYF,TGTGCCAGCAGCCGACCCTCCCGCACCTACGAGCAGTACTTC
-,TRBJ2-5,TRBV10-3,14,many,CAISESSQGETQYF,TGTGCCATCAGTGAGTCGTCGCAGGGGGAGACCCAGTACTTC
-,TRBJ2-7,TRBV10-3,13,few,CAISGHQGGEQYF,TGTGCCATCAGTGGGCATCAGGGAGGCGAGCAGTACTTC
TRBD1,TRBJ1-4,TRBV20-1,14,many,CSASVDRGEEKLFF,TGCAGTGCCTCGGTGGACAGGGGGGAGGAAAAACTGTTTTTT
-,TRBJ1-6,TRBV2,15,many,CASSEDSSYNSPLHF,TGTGCCAGCAGCGAGGACAGCTCCTATAATTCACCCCTCCACTTT
-,TRBJ2-4,TRBV6-2/TRBV6-3,12,few,CASTENQNIQYF,TGTGCCTCGACGGAAAATCAAAACATTCAGTACTTC
-,TRBJ1-4,TRBV6-5,14,many,CASSYSPTNEKLFF,TGTGCCAGCAGTTACTCGCCAACTAATGAAAAACTGTTTTTT
TRBD1,TRBJ1-2,TRBV20-1,15,-,CSARHTGGANYGYTF,TGCAGTGCTAGGCATACAGGGGGGGCTAACTATGGCTACACCTTC